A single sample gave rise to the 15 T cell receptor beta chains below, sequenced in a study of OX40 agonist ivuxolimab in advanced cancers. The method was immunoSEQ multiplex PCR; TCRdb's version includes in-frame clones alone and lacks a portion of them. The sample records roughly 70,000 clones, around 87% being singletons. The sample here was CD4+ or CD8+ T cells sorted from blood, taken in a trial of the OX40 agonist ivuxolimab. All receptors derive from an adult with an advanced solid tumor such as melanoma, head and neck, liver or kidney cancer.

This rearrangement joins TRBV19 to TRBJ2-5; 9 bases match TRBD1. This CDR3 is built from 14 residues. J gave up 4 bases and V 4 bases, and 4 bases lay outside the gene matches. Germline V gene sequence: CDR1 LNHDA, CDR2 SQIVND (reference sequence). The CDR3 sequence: CASSSTGGGETQYF. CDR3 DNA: TGTGCCAGTAGTAGCACAGGGGGCGGAGAGACCCAGTACTTC.

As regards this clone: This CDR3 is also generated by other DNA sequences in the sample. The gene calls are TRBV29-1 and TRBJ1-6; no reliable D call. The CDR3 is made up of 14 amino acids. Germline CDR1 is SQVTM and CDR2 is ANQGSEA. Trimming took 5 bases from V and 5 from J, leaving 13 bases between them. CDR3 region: CSVKGPANNSPLHF. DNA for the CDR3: TGCAGCGTTAAAGGTCCTGCTAATAATTCACCCCTCCACTTT.

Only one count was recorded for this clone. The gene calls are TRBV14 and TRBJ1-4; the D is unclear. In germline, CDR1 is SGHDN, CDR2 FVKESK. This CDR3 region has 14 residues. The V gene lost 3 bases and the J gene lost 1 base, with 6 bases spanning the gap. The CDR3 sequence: CASSQARTNEKLFF. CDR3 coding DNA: TGTGCCAGCAGCCAGGCCAGAACTAATGAAAAACTGTTTTTT.

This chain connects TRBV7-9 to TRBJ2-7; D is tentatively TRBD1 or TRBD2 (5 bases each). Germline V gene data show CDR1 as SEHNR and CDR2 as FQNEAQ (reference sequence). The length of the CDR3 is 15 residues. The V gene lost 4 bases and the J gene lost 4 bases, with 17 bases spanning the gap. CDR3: CASSSRGTALYEQYF. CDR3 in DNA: TGTGCCAGCAGCTCCCGAGGGACCGCGCTTTACGAGCAGTACTTC.

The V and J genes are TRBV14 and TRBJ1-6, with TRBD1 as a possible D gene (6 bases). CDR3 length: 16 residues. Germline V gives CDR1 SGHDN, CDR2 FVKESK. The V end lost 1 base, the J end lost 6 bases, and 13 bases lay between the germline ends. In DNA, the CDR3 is TGTGCCAGCAGCCAAGGGGGGCCGCAAACTAATTCACCCCTCCACTTT. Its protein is CASSQGGPQTNSPLHF.

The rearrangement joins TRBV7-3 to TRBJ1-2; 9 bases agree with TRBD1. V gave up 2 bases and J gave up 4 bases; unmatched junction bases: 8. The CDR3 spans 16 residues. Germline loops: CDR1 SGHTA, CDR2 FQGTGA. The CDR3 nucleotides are TGTGCCAGCAGCTTACAACACAGGGGGCCAGGCTATGGCTACACCTTC. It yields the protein CASSLQHRGPGYGYTF. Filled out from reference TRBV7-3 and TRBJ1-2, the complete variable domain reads GAGVSQTPSNKVTEKGKYVELRCDPISGHTALYWYRQSLGQGPEFLIYFQGTGAADDSGLPNDRFFAVRPEGSVSTLKIQRTERGDSAVYLCASSLQHRGPGYGYTFGSGTRLTVV.

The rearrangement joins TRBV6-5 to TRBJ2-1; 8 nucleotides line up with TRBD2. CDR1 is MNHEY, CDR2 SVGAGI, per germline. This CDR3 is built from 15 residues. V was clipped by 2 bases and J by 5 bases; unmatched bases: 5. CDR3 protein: CASSYSISGNNEQFF. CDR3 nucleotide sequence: TGTGCCAGCAGTTACAGTATTAGCGGGAACAATGAGCAGTTCTTC.

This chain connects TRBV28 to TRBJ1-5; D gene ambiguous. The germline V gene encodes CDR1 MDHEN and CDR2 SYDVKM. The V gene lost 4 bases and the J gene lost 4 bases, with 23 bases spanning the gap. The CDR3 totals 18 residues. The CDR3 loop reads CASSYFSIDRRENQPQHF. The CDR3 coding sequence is TGTGCCAGCAGTTATTTCAGCATAGACCGAAGAGAAAATCAGCCCCAGCATTTT. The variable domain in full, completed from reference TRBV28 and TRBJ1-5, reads DVKVTQSSRYLVKRTGEKVFLECVQDMDHENMFWYRQDPGLGLRLIYFSYDVKMKEKGDIPEGYSVSREKKERFSLILESASTNQTSMYLCASSYFSIDRRENQPQHFGDGTRLSIL.

The CDR3 reads CASSLTGNTEAFF. DNA for the CDR3: TGTGCCAGCTCACTGACAGGGAACACTGAAGCTTTCTTT. The chain has TRBV18 and TRBJ1-1; a possible D gene is TRBD1 (6 bases). V lost 4 bases and J 1 base, leaving 7 bases between the germline ends. In germline, CDR1 is KGHSH, CDR2 LQKENI. This CDR3 is 13 amino acids long.

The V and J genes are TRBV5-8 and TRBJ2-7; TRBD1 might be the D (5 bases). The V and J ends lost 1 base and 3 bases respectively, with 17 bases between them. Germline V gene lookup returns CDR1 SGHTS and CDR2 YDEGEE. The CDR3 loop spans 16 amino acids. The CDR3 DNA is TGTGCCAGCAGCTTGAATCGACAGTTATGGGGCTACGAGCAGTACTTC. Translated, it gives CASSLNRQLWGYEQYF. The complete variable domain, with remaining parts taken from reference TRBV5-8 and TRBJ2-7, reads EAGVTQSPTHLIKTRGQQATLRCSPISGHTSVYWYQQALGLGLQFLLWYDEGEERNRGNFPPRFSGRQFPNYSSELNVNALELEDSALYLCASSLNRQLWGYEQYFGPGTRLTVT.

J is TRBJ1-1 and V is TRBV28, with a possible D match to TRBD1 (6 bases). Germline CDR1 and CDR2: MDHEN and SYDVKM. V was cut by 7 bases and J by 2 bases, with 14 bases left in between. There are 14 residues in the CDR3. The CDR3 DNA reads TGTGCCAGCACCAGGGGAGGGGCTAACACTGAAGCTTTCTTT. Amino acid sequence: CASTRGGANTEAFF.

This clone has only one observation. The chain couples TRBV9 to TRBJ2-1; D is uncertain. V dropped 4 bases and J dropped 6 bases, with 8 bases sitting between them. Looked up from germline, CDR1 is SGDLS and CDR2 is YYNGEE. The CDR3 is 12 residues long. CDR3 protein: CASSRASNEQFF. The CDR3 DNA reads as TGTGCCAGCAGCCGAGCTAGCAATGAGCAGTTCTTC.

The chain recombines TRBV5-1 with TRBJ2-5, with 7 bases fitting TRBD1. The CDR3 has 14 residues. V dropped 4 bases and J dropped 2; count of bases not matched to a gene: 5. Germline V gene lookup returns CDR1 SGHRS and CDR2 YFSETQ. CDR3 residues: CASSVSGQQETQYF. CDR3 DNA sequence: TGCGCCAGCAGCGTTTCGGGACAGCAAGAGACCCAGTACTTC.

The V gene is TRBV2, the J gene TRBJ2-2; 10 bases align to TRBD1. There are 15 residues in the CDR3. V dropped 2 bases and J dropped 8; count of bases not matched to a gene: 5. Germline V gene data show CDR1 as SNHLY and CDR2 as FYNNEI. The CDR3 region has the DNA TGTGCCAGCAGTGAACGACAGGGGGCTAATGGGGAGCTGTTTTTT. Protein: CASSERQGANGELFF.

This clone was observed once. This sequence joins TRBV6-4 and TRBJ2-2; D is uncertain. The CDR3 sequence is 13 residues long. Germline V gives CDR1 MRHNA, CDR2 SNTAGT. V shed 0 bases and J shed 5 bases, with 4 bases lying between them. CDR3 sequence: CASSDSGTGELFF. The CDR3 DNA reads TGTGCCAGCAGTGACTCAGGGACCGGGGAGCTGTTTTTT.